These 32 T cell receptor beta chains share one sample of origin, sequenced in a study of CD8 T cells in Susac syndrome. RNA was extracted with the RNeasy kit, and a quantity of 0.5 to 1 ug was reverse transcribed using random hexamers. TCRdb re-derived calls from the immunoSEQ multiplex PCR reads in MiXCR, one entry per CDR3 protein. The table records about 130,000 distinct CDR3 sequences, over 85% of them present only once. The sequenced sample was CD8+ T cells from PBMCs. The source is a human donor with Susac syndrome.

The sample holds one count of this clonotype. V gene TRBV4-3 combines with J gene TRBJ2-1; 9 positions agree with TRBD2. The CDR3 runs 16 residues. In germline, CDR1 is LGHNA, CDR2 YSLEER. Trimming took 4 bases from V and 6 from J; bases not matched to a gene: 10. The CDR3 DNA reads TGCGCCAGCAGCCGAGAAATAGCGGGAGCGGCCAATGAGCAGTTCTTC. As protein: CASSREIAGAANEQFF.

The DNA for the CDR3 is TGTGCCAGCAGCACCCGGACAGGTCTCACAGATACGCAGTATTTT. This codes for CASSTRTGLTDTQYF. The chain couples TRBV11-2 to TRBJ2-3; 7 bases fit TRBD1. Germline loops: CDR1 SGHAT, CDR2 FQNNGV. V lost 5 bases to trimming and J lost 2 bases; unmatched junction nucleotides: 7. CDR3 length equals 15 residues.

This chain uses TRBV29-1 with TRBJ2-1; 10 nucleotides agree with TRBD2. V lost 6 bases, J lost 5 bases, and 7 bases stayed unmatched. The CDR3 runs 14 residues. Germline V gene sequence: CDR1 SQVTM, CDR2 ANQGSEA. Written as DNA, the CDR3 is TGCAGCGTGGATACTAGCGGGGCCCACAATGAGCAGTTCTTC. Amino acid sequence: CSVDTSGAHNEQFF.

This clonotype has just one count. The V and J genes are TRBV10-3 and TRBJ1-5, with D hard to call. Germline CDR1 reads ENHRY; CDR2 reads SYGVKD. Trimming removed 2 bases at V and 2 bases at J, with 10 bases between. This CDR3 is 15 amino acids long. CDR3 protein: CAISEGSVGNQPQHF. CDR3 nucleotide sequence: TGTGCCATCAGTGAGGGGTCAGTTGGCAATCAGCCCCAGCATTTT.

The chain has TRBV4-1 and TRBJ2-5; possible D gene TRBD2, 5 bases. There are 16 residues in the CDR3. Germline values: CDR1 MGHRA, CDR2 YSYEKL. V lost 7 bases, J lost 5 bases, and 23 bases lay in between. CDR3 nucleotides: TGCGCCAGCAACTCCGAGTTGGGAGCAATCGGGGAGACCCAGTACTTC. Its protein product is CASNSELGAIGETQYF.

This clonotype has only one observation. The chain couples TRBV30 to TRBJ1-1; 8 bases fit TRBD1. The germline CDR1 and CDR2 sequences are GTSNPN and SVGIG (reference sequence). The trim removed 3 bases at V and 4 bases at J, leaving 13 bases unmatched. This CDR3 is 16 amino acids long. The CDR3 sequence is CAWRVLTGGWSTEAFF. The CDR3 coding sequence is TGTGCCTGGAGGGTCTTAACAGGGGGATGGAGCACTGAAGCTTTCTTT.

The V gene is TRBV27, the J gene TRBJ2-7, with a tentative D call TRBD2 (5 bases). The CDR3 runs to 13 residues. V gave up 5 bases and J gave up 3 bases, with 11 bases separating them. Per the germline V gene, CDR1 is MNHEY and CDR2 is SMNVEV (reference sequence). The CDR3 DNA reads TGTGCCAGCAGTCCCCGGGGTAGCTACGAGCAGTACTTC. Protein product: CASSPRGSYEQYF.

Only a few counts were recorded for this clonotype. This sequence joins TRBV19 and TRBJ1-1; 9 bases are shared with TRBD1. The CDR3 loop spans 13 amino acids. Germline CDR1 is LNHDA and CDR2 is SQIVND (reference sequence). Trimming cost V 6 bases and J 3 bases; bases outside gene matches: 2. This CDR3 is CASRRTGDTEAFF. The CDR3 DNA reads as TGTGCCAGTAGGAGGACAGGGGACACTGAAGCTTTCTTT.

The chain recombines TRBV30 with TRBJ2-7; D perhaps matches TRBD1 (6 bases). Germline-derived CDR1 and CDR2 are GTSNPN and SVGIG (reference sequence). The germline V and J ends were trimmed by 0 bases and 2 bases, with 14 bases remaining between them. There are 15 residues in the CDR3. CDR3 sequence reads: CAWSVGPGQTYEQYF. The CDR3 region has the DNA TGTGCCTGGAGTGTAGGGCCCGGACAGACCTACGAGCAGTACTTC. Variable domain in full (rest from reference TRBV30 and TRBJ2-7): SQTIHQWPATLVQPVGSPLSLECTVEGTSNPNLYWYRQAAGRGLQLLFYSVGIGQISSEVPQNLSASRPQDRQFILSSKKLLLSDSGFYLCAWSVGPGQTYEQYFGPGTRLTVT.

The sample holds a few counts of this clonotype. J is TRBJ1-1 and V is TRBV7-9; D unresolved. Germline CDR1 is SEHNR and CDR2 is FQNEAQ (reference sequence). The CDR3 extends over 13 amino acids. The germline V and J ends were trimmed by 5 bases and 6 bases, with 13 bases remaining between them. The CDR3 DNA reads TGTGCCAGCAGCCCGGGAGGGAAACCTGAAGCTTTCTTT. Translated, it gives CASSPGGKPEAFF. The full variable domain, rest sourced from reference TRBV7-9 and TRBJ1-1, is DTGVSQNPRHKITKRGQNVTFRCDPISEHNRLYWYRQTLGQGPEFLTYFQNEAQLEKSRLLSDRFSAERPKGSFSTLEIQRTEQGDSAMYLCASSPGGKPEAFFGQGTRLTVV.

The rearrangement links TRBV4-3 to TRBJ2-5; tentative D call: TRBD1 (6 bases). V was shortened by 4 bases and J by 0 bases, with 18 bases between the two germline ends. CDR1 and CDR2 from the germline V gene are LGHNA and YSLEER. This CDR3 is built from 17 residues. Here the CDR3 reads CASSPGLRRGDQETQYF. CDR3 DNA sequence: TGCGCCAGCAGCCCAGGACTTCGCAGGGGTGACCAAGAGACCCAGTACTTC.

V and J are TRBV29-1 and TRBJ1-1; TRBD1 might be the D (6 bases). CDR3 length: 13 amino acids. V was clipped by 0 bases and J by 3 bases, with 8 bases between them. Germline values: CDR1 SQVTM, CDR2 ANQGSEA. The CDR3 reads CSVEDGGDTEAFF. The CDR3 nucleotides read TGCAGCGTTGAAGACGGGGGCGACACTGAAGCTTTCTTT.

The chain joins TRBV29-1 to TRBJ2-5, with TRBD1 identical over 8 bases. CDR3 length: 16 amino acids. Germline V gene sequence: CDR1 SQVTM, CDR2 ANQGSEA. Unmatched junction bases numbered 17, after V lost 7 bases and J lost 4 bases. CDR3 protein: CSASFTDRGPRETQYF. CDR3 bases: TGCAGCGCCAGCTTTACTGACAGGGGCCCTAGAGAGACCCAGTACTTC.

The chain is built from TRBV29-1 and TRBJ2-1; tentative D call: TRBD2 (6 bases). Trimming removed 3 bases from V and 10 bases from J, with 7 bases in between. This CDR3 comprises 10 residues. Germline assignment: CDR1 SQVTM and CDR2 ANQGSEA. The CDR3, as DNA: TGCAGCGTTGATAGCGGAGAGCAGTTCTTC. Protein: CSVDSGEQFF.

This chain joins TRBV6-2 or TRBV6-3 and TRBJ2-1; D perhaps matches TRBD2 (5 bases). V lost 0 bases and J lost 2, with 8 bases in between. The CDR3 is 15 residues long. Germline V gene data show CDR1 as MNHEY and CDR2 as SVGEGT. This CDR3 reads CASSYSSEAYNEQFF. CDR3 nucleotide sequence: TGTGCCAGCAGTTACTCGTCGGAGGCCTACAATGAGCAGTTCTTC.

The CDR3 loop reads CASSLGTGNTGELFF. The CDR3 DNA is TGTGCCAGCAGCTTAGGGACAGGGAACACCGGGGAGCTGTTTTTT. The chain combines TRBV7-9 with TRBJ2-2; TRBD1 matches 7 bases. Losses at the gene ends were 1 base for V and 1 base for J; bases not matched to a gene: 0. Germline CDR1 and CDR2: SEHNR and FQNEAQ (reference sequence). The CDR3 is made up of 15 amino acids.

The gene calls are TRBV24-1 and TRBJ1-5; D unresolved. The CDR3 runs 14 residues. The V end lost 0 bases, the J end lost 5 bases, and 7 bases lay between the germline ends. Germline lookup yields CDR1 KGHDR and CDR2 SFDVKD. This CDR3 reads CATSDLNSHQPQHF. CDR3 DNA: TGTGCCACCAGTGATTTGAACAGCCATCAGCCCCAGCATTTT.

The chain has TRBV20-1 and TRBJ1-5; 8 nucleotides match TRBD1. In germline, CDR1 is DFQATT, CDR2 SNEGSKA (reference sequence). The CDR3 totals 14 residues. V dropped 6 bases and J dropped 2; count of bases not matched to a gene: 6. CDR3 loop: CSAPGTGGNQPQHF. The CDR3 nucleotides are TGCAGTGCACCCGGGACAGGCGGCAATCAGCCCCAGCATTTT.

The chain links TRBV28 to TRBJ1-5; D is ambiguous. The germline V gene has CDR1 MDHEN and CDR2 SYDVKM. Trimming shortened V by 7 bases and J by 6 bases, and 16 bases separated the two germline ends. CDR3 length: 14 residues. The CDR3 DNA is TGTGCCAGCAACGGCCTGGCGGCTGGTCAGCCCCAGCATTTT. This gives the protein CASNGLAAGQPQHF.

V is TRBV28 and J is TRBJ2-7; 8 bases are shared with TRBD1. This CDR3 region has 16 residues. Unmatched junction bases numbered 10, after V lost 4 bases and J lost 2 bases. Germline CDR1 MDHEN, CDR2 SYDVKM. DNA of the CDR3: TGTGCCAGCAGTTCACGACCGGGACAGGTCCCCTACGAGCAGTACTTC. Amino acid sequence: CASSSRPGQVPYEQYF.

The chain has TRBV13 and TRBJ2-3, with a tentative D call TRBD1 (6 bases). Trimming took 6 bases from V and 2 from J, leaving 15 bases between them. In germline, CDR1 is PRHDT, CDR2 FYEKMQ (reference sequence). This CDR3 has 15 residues. CDR3 DNA: TGTGCCAGCAGTCGCCAGGGGAGTCACACAGATACGCAGTATTTT. It specifies CASSRQGSHTDTQYF.

V usage is TRBV19 and J usage is TRBJ2-1; TRBD2 might be the D (6 bases). The CDR3 is 14 amino acids. Per the germline V gene, CDR1 is LNHDA and CDR2 is SQIVND (reference sequence). V was trimmed by 3 bases and J by 0 bases, leaving 6 bases between them. The CDR3: CASSIGSSYNEQFF. DNA of the CDR3: TGTGCCAGTAGTATCGGGAGCTCCTACAATGAGCAGTTCTTC.

The V and J genes are TRBV4-1 and TRBJ1-1; D is undetermined. Germline CDR1 and CDR2: MGHRA and YSYEKL. The CDR3 spans 12 residues. Trimming shortened V by 2 bases and J by 8 bases, and 9 bases separated the two germline ends. CDR3 protein: CASSQPSAEAFF. The CDR3 coding sequence is TGCGCCAGCAGCCAACCGTCGGCGGAAGCTTTCTTT.

This sequence joins TRBV6-2 or TRBV6-3 and TRBJ2-3, with TRBD2 matching over 8 bases. Germline CDR1 and CDR2: MNHEY and SVGEGT. The CDR3 covers 14 residues. V lost 8 bases to trimming and J lost 2 bases; unmatched junction nucleotides: 6. In nucleotides, the CDR3 is TGTGCCAGCGGGACGGGGGGGGTCACAGATACGCAGTATTTT. Translating gives CASGTGGVTDTQYF.

This chain links TRBV7-9 with TRBJ2-3; 8 positions agree with TRBD1. Germline V gives CDR1 SEHNR, CDR2 FQNEAQ (reference sequence). The CDR3 is 16 residues long. Trimming removed 7 bases from V and 0 bases from J; junction bases left unmatched: 9. The CDR3 coding sequence is TGTGCCAGCAACCTAGACAGGGGCCGTAGCACAGATACGCAGTATTTT. Its translation: CASNLDRGRSTDTQYF. The entire variable domain, with the rest obtained from reference TRBV7-9 and TRBJ2-3, is as follows: DTGVSQNPRHKITKRGQNVTFRCDPISEHNRLYWYRQTLGQGPEFLTYFQNEAQLEKSRLLSDRFSAERPKGSFSTLEIQRTEQGDSAMYLCASNLDRGRSTDTQYFGPGTRLTVL.

V and J are TRBV7-9 and TRBJ2-1; maybe TRBD2 (6 bases). Between the trimmed V and J ends, which lost 3 bases and 5 bases, there was a span of 11 bases. The CDR3 covers 14 residues. Per germline, CDR1 SEHNR and CDR2 FQNEAQ (reference sequence). For the CDR3, the DNA is TGTGCCAGCAGCTTGGGACTTGCGGACAATGAGCAGTTCTTC. It translates to CASSLGLADNEQFF.

V usage is TRBV4-3 and J usage is TRBJ1-1; a possible D gene is TRBD1 (5 bases). Germline CDR1 LGHNA, CDR2 YSLEER. The V gene lost 1 base and the J gene lost 0 bases, with 12 bases spanning the gap. This CDR3 has 16 residues. In nucleotides, the CDR3 is TGCGCCAGCAGCCAAGCTTCTGAGGGGATGAACACTGAAGCTTTCTTT. Protein product: CASSQASEGMNTEAFF.

In DNA, the CDR3 is TGTGCCAGCTCCATTGGGCTCGGCACTGAAGCTTTCTTT. Translation gives CASSIGLGTEAFF. V usage is TRBV19 and J usage is TRBJ1-1; no clear D. The CDR3 runs 13 residues. Trimming took 9 bases from V and 4 from J, leaving 15 bases between them. CDR1 is LNHDA, CDR2 SQIVND, per germline (reference sequence).

V and J are TRBV6-2 or TRBV6-3 and TRBJ1-1; D remains ambiguous. The ends were cut back, 2 bases at V and 8 bases at J, with 12 bases in the middle. Germline CDR1 reads MNHEY; CDR2 reads SVGEGT. The CDR3 is made up of 13 amino acids. The CDR3 loop reads CASSYVETDEAFF. The CDR3 coding sequence is TGTGCCAGCAGTTACGTTGAGACCGACGAAGCTTTCTTT.

The J gene is TRBJ1-5, the V gene TRBV20-1; 9 nucleotides match TRBD1. This CDR3 comprises 13 residues. V trimming: 6 bases; J trimming: 5 bases; junction bases outside the gene matches: 5. CDR1 and CDR2 (germline): DFQATT, SNEGSKA (reference sequence). The CDR3 spells CSAPGQGHQPQHF. The CDR3 DNA sequence: TGCAGTGCGCCGGGACAGGGACATCAGCCCCAGCATTTT.

V is TRBV7-8 and J is TRBJ2-3; 8 bases fit TRBD2. CDR1 SGHVS and CDR2 FQNEAQ come from the germline V gene. The CDR3 contains 17 residues. The trim removed 1 base at V and 1 base at J, leaving 7 bases unmatched. The CDR3 protein is CASSLVAGSWGTDTQYF. The CDR3 coding sequence is TGTGCCAGCAGCTTAGTAGCGGGATCGTGGGGCACAGATACGCAGTATTTT.

J is TRBJ1-6 and V is TRBV6-1, with D unclear. The CDR3 sequence is 15 residues long. Germline V CDR1 and CDR2: MNHNS, SASEGT. The V gene lost 4 bases and the J gene lost 3 bases, with 10 bases spanning the gap. The DNA for the CDR3 is TGTGCCAGCAGTGGAGGGCCTGACTATAATTCACCCCTCCACTTT. Its translation is CASSGGPDYNSPLHF.